This TCR beta chain stems from a study of T cell repertoires in cytomegalovirus infection. About the study: Newly reported HLA-C-restricted and thoroughly characterized HLA-B-restricted CMV epitopes were employed. Public TCR beta signatures were indicative of both CMV infection and a matching HLA type. General study findings and limits: There were HLA-C-restricted CMV-specific TCR beta clonotypes dominating the ex vivo response. Adding up the frequency of public TCR beta families identified people who carried CMV plus the relevant HLA.

CDR3 size: 14 residues. Germline V lookup: CDR1 ENHRY, CDR2 SYGVKD. V dropped 0 bases and J dropped 1 base, with 6 bases sitting between them. TCRdb re-called the reads through MiXCR, storing one row per CDR3 protein. The sample has about 280,000 distinct CDR3 sequences, 20% to 25% seen once. As for this clonotype: The antigen remains undetermined.

The sequence was obtained from a human donor in good health (CMV status not recorded). Some clones in this sample may be carry-over from other donors' samples. The sequences come from cultured PBMCs, collected from culture after CMV antigen stimulation. The gene calls are TRBV10-3 and TRBJ1-1; the D gene is possibly TRBD1 (5 bases). Here the CDR3 reads CAISESGQNTEAFF. As DNA, the CDR3 is TGTGCCATCAGTGAGTCCGGACAGAACACTGAAGCTTTCTTT.